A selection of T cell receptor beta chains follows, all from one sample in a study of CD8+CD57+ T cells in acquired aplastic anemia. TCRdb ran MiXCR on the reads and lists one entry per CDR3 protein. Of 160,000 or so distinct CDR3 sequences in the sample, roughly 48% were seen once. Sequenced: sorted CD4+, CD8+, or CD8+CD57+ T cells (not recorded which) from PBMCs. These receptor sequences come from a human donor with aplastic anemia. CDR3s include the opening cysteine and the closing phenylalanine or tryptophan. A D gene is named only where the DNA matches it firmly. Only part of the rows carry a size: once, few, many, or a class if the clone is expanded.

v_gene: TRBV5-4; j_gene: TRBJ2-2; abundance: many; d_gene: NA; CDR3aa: CASSLVAVGTGELFF; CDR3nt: TGTGCCAGCAGCTTGGTTGCGGTGGGCACCGGGGAGCTGTTTTTT
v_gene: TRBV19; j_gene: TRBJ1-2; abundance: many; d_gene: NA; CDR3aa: CASSEVDGFFNYGYTF; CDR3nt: TGTGCCAGTAGCGAAGTCGATGGGTTTTTTAACTATGGCTACACCTTC
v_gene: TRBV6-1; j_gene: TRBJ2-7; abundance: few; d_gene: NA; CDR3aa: CASRGAPAAGEQYF; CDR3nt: TGTGCCAGCAGAGGGGCTCCGGCGGCGGGAGAGCAGTACTTC
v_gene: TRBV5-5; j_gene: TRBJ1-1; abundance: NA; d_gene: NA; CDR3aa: CASSWGGRTEAFF; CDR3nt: TGTGCCAGCAGCTGGGGGGGGCGGACTGAAGCTTTCTTT
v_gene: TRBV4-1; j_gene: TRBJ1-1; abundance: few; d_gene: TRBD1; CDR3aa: CASSHIGRDRRERAEAFF; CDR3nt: TGCGCCAGCAGCCACATAGGCCGGGACAGGAGAGAAAGGGCTGAAGCTTTCTTT
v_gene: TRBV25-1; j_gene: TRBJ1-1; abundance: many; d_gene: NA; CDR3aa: CASTSDRRNTEAFF; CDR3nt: TGTGCCAGCACCTCCGACAGACGGAACACTGAAGCTTTCTTT
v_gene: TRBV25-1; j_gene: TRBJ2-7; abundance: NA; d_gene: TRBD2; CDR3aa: CASSITSGSEYEQYF; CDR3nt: TGTGCCAGCAGCATTACTAGCGGGAGTGAATACGAGCAGTACTTC
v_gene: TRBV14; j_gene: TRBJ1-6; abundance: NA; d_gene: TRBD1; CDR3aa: CASSPRTGLNSLLHF; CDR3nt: TGTGCCAGCAGCCCTAGGACAGGGCTTAACTCACTCCTCCACTTT
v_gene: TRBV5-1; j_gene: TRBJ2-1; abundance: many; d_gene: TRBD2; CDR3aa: CASSRGGVSYNEQFF; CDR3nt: TGCGCCAGCAGCCGGGGGGGGGTCTCCTACAATGAGCAGTTCTTC
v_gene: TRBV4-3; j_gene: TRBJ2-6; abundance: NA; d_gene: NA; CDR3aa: CASSQEIHGSGANVLTF; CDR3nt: TGCGCCAGCAGCCAAGAAATTCACGGCTCTGGGGCCAACGTCCTGACTTTC
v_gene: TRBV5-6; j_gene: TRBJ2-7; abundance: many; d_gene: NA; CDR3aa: CASSRDIPYEQYF; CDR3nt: TGTGCCAGCAGCAGGGACATTCCCTACGAGCAGTACTTC
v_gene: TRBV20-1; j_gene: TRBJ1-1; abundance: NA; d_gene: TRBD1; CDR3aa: CSASTGTDTEAFF; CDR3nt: TGCAGTGCTAGCACCGGGACAGACACTGAAGCTTTCTTT
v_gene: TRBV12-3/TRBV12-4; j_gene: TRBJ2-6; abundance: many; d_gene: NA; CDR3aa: CASSPDTTLLWGANVLTF; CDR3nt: TGTGCCAGCAGTCCAGACACAACACTACTCTGGGGCGCCAACGTCCTGACTTTC
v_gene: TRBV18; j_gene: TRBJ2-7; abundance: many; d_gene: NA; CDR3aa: CASSRDTLYEQYF; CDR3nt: TGTGCCAGCTCTCGGGACACCCTCTACGAGCAGTACTTC
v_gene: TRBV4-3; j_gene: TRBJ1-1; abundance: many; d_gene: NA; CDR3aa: CASSPGEENTEAFF; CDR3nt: TGCGCCAGCAGCCCCGGCGAAGAGAACACTGAAGCTTTCTTT
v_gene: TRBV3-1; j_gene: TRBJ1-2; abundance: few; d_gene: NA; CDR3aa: CASSQDRGRGTKHGYTF; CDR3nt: TGTGCCAGCAGCCAAGATCGGGGGAGGGGGACAAAGCATGGCTACACCTTC
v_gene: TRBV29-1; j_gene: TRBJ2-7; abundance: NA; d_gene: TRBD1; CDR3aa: CSVEGLGTGIYEQYF; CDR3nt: TGCAGCGTTGAAGGGTTAGGGACAGGGATCTACGAGCAGTACTTC
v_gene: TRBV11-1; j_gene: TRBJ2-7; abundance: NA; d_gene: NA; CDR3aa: CASSASGLRSSYEQYF; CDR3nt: TGTGCCAGCAGCGCATCGGGACTCCGGAGCTCCTACGAGCAGTACTTC
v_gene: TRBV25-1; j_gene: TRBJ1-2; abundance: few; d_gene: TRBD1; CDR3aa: CASSVTGTDNYGYTF; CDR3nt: TGTGCCAGCAGTGTCACCGGGACAGACAACTATGGCTACACCTTC
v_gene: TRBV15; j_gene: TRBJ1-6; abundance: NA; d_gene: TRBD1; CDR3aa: CATSRGGQGSPLHF; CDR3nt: TGTGCCACCAGCAGAGGGGGACAGGGGTCACCCCTCCACTTT
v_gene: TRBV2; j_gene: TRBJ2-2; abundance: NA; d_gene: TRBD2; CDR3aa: CASRGLAANTGELFF; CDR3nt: TGTGCCAGCAGGGGACTAGCGGCAAACACCGGGGAGCTGTTTTTT
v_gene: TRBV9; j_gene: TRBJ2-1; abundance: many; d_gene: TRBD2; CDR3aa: CASSGQAGVYNEQFF; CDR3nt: TGTGCCAGCAGCGGTCAAGCGGGGGTCTACAATGAGCAGTTCTTC
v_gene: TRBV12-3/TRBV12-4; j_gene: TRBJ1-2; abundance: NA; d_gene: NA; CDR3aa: CASSLGDTNYGYTF; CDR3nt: TGTGCCAGCAGTTTAGGGGATACTAACTATGGCTACACCTTC
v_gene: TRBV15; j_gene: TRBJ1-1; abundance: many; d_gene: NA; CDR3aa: CATSEGRSTEAFF; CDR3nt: TGTGCCACCAGCGAAGGCAGGTCCACTGAAGCTTTCTTT
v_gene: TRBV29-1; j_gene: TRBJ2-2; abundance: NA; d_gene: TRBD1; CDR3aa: CSLVKGQGASTGELFF; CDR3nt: TGCAGCTTGGTGAAGGGACAGGGGGCTAGCACCGGGGAGCTGTTTTTT
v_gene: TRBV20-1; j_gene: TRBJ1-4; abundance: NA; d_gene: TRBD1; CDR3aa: CSANPGQESTNEKLFF; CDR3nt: TGCAGTGCTAATCCGGGACAGGAGTCAACTAATGAAAAACTGTTTTTT
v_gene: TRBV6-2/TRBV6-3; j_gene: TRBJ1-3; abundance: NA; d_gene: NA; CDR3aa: CASSYSLAGAGNTIYF; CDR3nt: TGTGCCAGCAGTTACTCGTTAGCGGGAGCTGGAAACACCATATATTTT
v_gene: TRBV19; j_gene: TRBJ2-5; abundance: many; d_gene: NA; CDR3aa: CASSISLQETQYF; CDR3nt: TGTGCCAGTAGTATATCCCTACAAGAGACCCAGTACTTC
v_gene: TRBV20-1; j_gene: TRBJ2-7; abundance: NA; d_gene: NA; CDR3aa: CSARDAGRLSYEQYF; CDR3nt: TGCAGTGCTAGAGATGCGGGGAGGTTAAGCTACGAGCAGTACTTC
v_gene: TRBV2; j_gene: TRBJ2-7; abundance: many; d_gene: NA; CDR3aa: CASSEAGSWQYF; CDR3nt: TGTGCCAGCAGTGAAGCAGGATCCTGGCAGTACTTC
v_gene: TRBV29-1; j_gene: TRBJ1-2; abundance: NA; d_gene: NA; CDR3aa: CSVPGVANYGYTF; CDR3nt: TGCAGCGTTCCAGGGGTAGCTAACTATGGCTACACCTTC
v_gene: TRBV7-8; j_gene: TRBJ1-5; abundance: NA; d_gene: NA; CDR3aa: CASSLGMGGGQPQHF; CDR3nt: TGTGCCAGCAGCTTAGGAATGGGGGGAGGTCAGCCCCAGCATTTT
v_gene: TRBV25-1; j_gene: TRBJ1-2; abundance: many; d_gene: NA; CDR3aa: CASRDSERGYTF; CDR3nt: TGTGCCAGCAGGGACAGCGAAAGGGGCTACACCTTC
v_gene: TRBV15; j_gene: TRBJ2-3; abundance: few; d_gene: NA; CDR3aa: CATSRRGGGTDTQYF; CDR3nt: TGTGCCACCAGCAGGAGGGGCGGGGGCACAGATACGCAGTATTTT
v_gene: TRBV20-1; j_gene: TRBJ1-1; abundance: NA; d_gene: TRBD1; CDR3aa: CSAGGQLGLEAFF; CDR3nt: TGCAGTGCTGGGGGACAGCTAGGCCTTGAAGCTTTCTTT
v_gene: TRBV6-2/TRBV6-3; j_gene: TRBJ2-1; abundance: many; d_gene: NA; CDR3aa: CASTMDSQSNEQFF; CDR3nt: TGTGCCAGCACCATGGACAGCCAGTCCAATGAGCAGTTCTTC
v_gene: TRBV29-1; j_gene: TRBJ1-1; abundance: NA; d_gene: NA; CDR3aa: CSLDYRPLEAFF; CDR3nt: TGCAGCTTAGACTATAGACCCCTTGAAGCTTTCTTT
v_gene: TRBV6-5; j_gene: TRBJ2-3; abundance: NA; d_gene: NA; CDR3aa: CATLPGGGTDTQYF; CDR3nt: TGTGCCACCCTCCCAGGGGGGGGCACAGATACGCAGTATTTT
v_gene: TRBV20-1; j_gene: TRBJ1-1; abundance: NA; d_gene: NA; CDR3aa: CSARDPGTLNTEAFF; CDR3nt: TGCAGTGCTAGAGATCCGGGGACCTTGAACACTGAAGCTTTCTTT
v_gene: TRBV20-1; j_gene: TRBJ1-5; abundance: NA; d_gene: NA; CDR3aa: CSTTTGSGQPQHF; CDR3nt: TGCAGTACCACTACAGGTTCAGGCCAGCCCCAGCATTTT
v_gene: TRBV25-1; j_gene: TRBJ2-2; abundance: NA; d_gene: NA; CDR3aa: CASSDGAGELFF; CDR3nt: TGTGCCAGCAGTGATGGGGCGGGGGAGCTGTTTTTT
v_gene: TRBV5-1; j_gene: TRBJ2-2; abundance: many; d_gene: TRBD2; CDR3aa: CASSLSGDTGELFF; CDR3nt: TGCGCCAGCAGCTTGAGCGGGGACACCGGGGAGCTGTTTTTT
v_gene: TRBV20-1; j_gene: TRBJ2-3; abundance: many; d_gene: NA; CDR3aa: CSALGTTDTQYF; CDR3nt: TGCAGTGCCCTCGGGACCACAGATACGCAGTATTTT
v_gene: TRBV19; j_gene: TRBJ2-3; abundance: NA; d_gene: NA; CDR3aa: CASSAWTDTQYF; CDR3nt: TGTGCCAGTAGTGCCTGGACAGATACGCAGTATTTT
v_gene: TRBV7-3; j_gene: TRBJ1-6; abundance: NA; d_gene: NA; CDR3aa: CASSLLISPLHF; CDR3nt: TGTGCCAGCAGCTTATTGATTAGTCCCCTCCACTTT
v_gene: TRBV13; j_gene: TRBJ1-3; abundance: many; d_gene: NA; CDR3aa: CASSPGGRNTIYF; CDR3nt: TGTGCCAGCAGCCCCGGGGGGCGAAACACCATATATTTT
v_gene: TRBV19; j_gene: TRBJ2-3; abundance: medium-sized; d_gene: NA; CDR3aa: CASTSSFSTDTQYF; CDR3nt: TGTGCCAGTACTAGTAGTTTTAGCACAGATACGCAGTATTTT
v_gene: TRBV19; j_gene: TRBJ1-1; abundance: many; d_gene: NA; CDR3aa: CASSEWRRAKNTEAFF; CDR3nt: TGTGCCAGTAGTGAGTGGCGCAGGGCTAAGAACACTGAAGCTTTCTTT
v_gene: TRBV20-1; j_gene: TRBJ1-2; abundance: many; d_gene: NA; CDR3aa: CSADGNYGYTF; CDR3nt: TGCAGTGCGGACGGTAACTATGGCTACACCTTC
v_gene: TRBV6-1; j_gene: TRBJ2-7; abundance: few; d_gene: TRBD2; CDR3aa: CASSDGGIAYEQYF; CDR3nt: TGTGCCAGCAGTGACGGGGGGATTGCCTACGAGCAGTACTTC
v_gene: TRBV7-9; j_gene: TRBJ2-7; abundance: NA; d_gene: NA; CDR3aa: CASRLTGSYEQYF; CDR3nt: TGTGCCAGCAGACTGACAGGCTCCTACGAGCAGTACTTC
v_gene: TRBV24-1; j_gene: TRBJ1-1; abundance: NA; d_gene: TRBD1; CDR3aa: CATSATGGAEAFF; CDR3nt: TGTGCCACCAGTGCAACAGGGGGCGCTGAAGCTTTCTTT
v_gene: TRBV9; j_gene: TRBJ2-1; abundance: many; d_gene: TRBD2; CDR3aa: CASSIGTSGGIDEQFF; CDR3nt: TGTGCCAGCAGCATTGGGACTAGCGGGGGGATCGATGAGCAGTTCTTC
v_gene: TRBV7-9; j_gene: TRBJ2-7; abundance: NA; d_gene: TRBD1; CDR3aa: CASSSTGQYKQYF; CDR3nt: TGTGCCAGCAGCTCCACGGGACAGTACAAGCAGTACTTC
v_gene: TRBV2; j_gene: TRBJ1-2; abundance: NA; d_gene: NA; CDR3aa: CASTPGDGYTF; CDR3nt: TGTGCCAGCACCCCGGGGGATGGCTACACCTTC